This TCR beta chain comes out of a study of vaccination and CD4 T cells after COVID-19. Study in general: Sampling after COVID took place at a median of about 91 days (range 35 to 161) following diagnosis. Findings and limits, study-wide: Looking at convalescent patients, 304 of their 307 vaccine-specific clones were spike mono-reactive.

The germline V gene encodes CDR1 SGHTA and CDR2 FQGNSA. The CDR3 totals 13 residues. V was cut by 0 bases and J by 8 bases, with 8 bases left in between. Time point described: late sampling 161 to 241 days after vaccination in a few convalescent patients. This clonotype was detected a few times. Its antigen is undetermined. TCRdb analysed the PCR reads with MiXCR anew, one entry per CDR3 protein. The top ten clones hold approximately 6.1% of a sample with about 30,000 distinct CDR3 sequences, 50% of them seen once. The sample here was CD4+ T cells from blood, taken about 7 months after SARS-CoV-2 vaccination. The receptor was derived from a human donor who had recovered from COVID-19. This chain links TRBV7-2 with TRBJ2-1; no clear D. The CDR3 spells CASSLAGFDEQFF. The CDR3 DNA follows: TGTGCCAGCAGCTTAGCAGGGTTCGATGAGCAGTTCTTC. Looking up the rest from reference TRBV7-2 and TRBJ2-1 gives the full variable domain: GAGVSQSPSNKVTEKGKDVELRCDPISGHTALYWYRQSLGQGLEFLIYFQGNSAPDKSGLPSDRFSAERTGGSVSTLTIQRTQQEDSAVYLCASSLAGFDEQFFGPGTRLTVL.